This T cell receptor beta chain stems from a study of T cell changes during pregnancy in multiple sclerosis. Data came from immunoSEQ multiplex PCR; TCRdb stores just in-frame clones and leaves some out. The table has roughly 49,000 clones, 90% to 95% seen once. V was clipped by 6 bases and J by 6 bases; unmatched bases: 3. The CDR3 length is 14 residues. CDR1 is MDHEN, CDR2 SYDVKM, per germline. The receptor was derived from a female donor with multiple sclerosis, enrolled in a pregnancy study. The V call is TRBV28, the J call TRBJ2-2; TRBD2 aligns across 11 bases. The specimen comprised CD8+ T cells from peripheral blood mononuclear cells, sampled after pregnancy. The CDR3 protein is CASSLAGGSGELFF. CDR3 DNA: TGTGCCAGCAGCCTAGCGGGAGGCTCCGGGGAGCTGTTTTTT.